One sample yielded the 9 T cell receptor beta chains listed below, sequenced in a study of blood T cell repertoires in COVID-19. The assay was immunoSEQ multiplex PCR, and TCRdb's table has in-frame clones only and misses some. The sample records 300,000 to 400,000 clones, 80% to 90% being singletons. Sequencing used peripheral blood. These TCRs come from a man aged 45-65 years with active or convalescent COVID-19.

V usage is TRBV6-6 and J usage is TRBJ2-1; D perhaps matches TRBD1 (6 bases). Germline V CDR1 and CDR2: MNHNY, SVGAGI (reference sequence). V shed 6 bases and J shed 4 bases, with 16 bases lying between them. This CDR3 has 15 amino acids. CDR3 bases: TGTGCCAGCAGATTCACAGAGACAGGATACAATGAGCAGTTCTTC. Translating gives CASRFTETGYNEQFF.

The chain uses TRBV5-4 and TRBJ2-2; maybe TRBD2 (7 bases). Trimming removed 2 bases at V and 6 bases at J, with 14 bases between. The CDR3 loop spans 15 amino acids. CDR1 and CDR2 from the germline V gene are SGHNT and YYREEE (reference sequence). The DNA for the CDR3 is TGTGCCAGCAGCTTCTCAGGCGGGGGCCCCGGGGAGCTGTTTTTT. Translating it yields CASSFSGGGPGELFF. Full variable domain (missing parts from reference TRBV5-4 and TRBJ2-2): ETGVTQSPTHLIKTRGQQVTLRCSSQSGHNTVSWYQQALGQGPQFIFQYYREEENGRGNFPPRFSGLQFPNYSSELNVNALELDDSALYLCASSFSGGGPGELFFGEGSRLTVL.

The genes are TRBV29-1 and TRBJ2-3; D remains ambiguous. The CDR3 is 13 residues long. The V end was cut by 6 bases, the J end by 4 bases, with 14 bases between. Germline-derived CDR1 and CDR2 are SQVTM and ANQGSEA. CDR3 amino acids: CSVRHSEADTQYF. The CDR3 coding sequence is TGCAGCGTACGGCACTCCGAGGCAGATACGCAGTATTTT.

The rearrangement links TRBV5-6 to TRBJ1-6, with 11 bases aligning to TRBD1. Trimming cost V 4 bases and J 10 bases; bases outside gene matches: 7. This CDR3 region has 15 residues. Germline V lookup: CDR1 SGHDT, CDR2 YYEEEE. DNA of the CDR3: TGTGCCAGCAGCACCGGACAGGGGGCAAGCTCACCCCTCCACTTT. As protein: CASSTGQGASSPLHF. Variable domain in full (rest from reference TRBV5-6 and TRBJ1-6): DAGVTQSPTHLIKTRGQQVTLRCSPKSGHDTVSWYQQALGQGPQFIFQYYEEEERQRGNFPDRFSGHQFPNYSSELNVNALLLGDSALYLCASSTGQGASSPLHFGNGTRLTVT.

The chain links TRBV7-8 to TRBJ2-7, with 11 positions matching TRBD1. J lost 3 bases, V lost 1 base, and 8 bases had no gene match. This CDR3 region has 17 residues. Germline V gene sequence: CDR1 SGHVS, CDR2 FQNEAQ. The CDR3 DNA reads as TGTGCCAGCAGCTTAGGGGCTCCCGGGACAGGGGGCTACGAGCAGTACTTC. It encodes CASSLGAPGTGGYEQYF.

The CDR3 spells CASSFNSPNGYTF. CDR3 nucleotides: TGTGCCAGCAGCTTTAATAGCCCGAATGGCTACACCTTC. The chain uses TRBV5-6 and TRBJ1-2; unclear D gene. The V and J ends lost 2 bases and 6 bases respectively, with 11 bases between them. This CDR3 contains 13 residues. Germline assignment: CDR1 SGHDT and CDR2 YYEEEE.

The genes are TRBV6-5 and TRBJ2-7, with TRBD2 matching 13 bases. Germline loops: CDR1 MNHEY, CDR2 SVGAGI. This CDR3 spans 15 amino acids. V trimming: 7 bases; J trimming: 5 bases; junction bases outside the gene matches: 8. The CDR3 DNA sequence: TGTGCCAGCATCAGGACTAGCGGGAGTTTCCACGAGCAGTACTTC. Translated, it gives CASIRTSGSFHEQYF.

In this sample, this clone turned up a few times. V gene TRBV28 combines with J gene TRBJ2-7, with D hard to call. This CDR3 contains 11 residues. Germline assignment: CDR1 MDHEN and CDR2 SYDVKM. The V gene lost 8 bases and the J gene lost 3 bases, with 8 bases spanning the gap. CDR3 protein: CASGGNYEQYF. The CDR3 region has the DNA TGTGCCAGCGGTGGCAACTACGAGCAGTACTTC.

The CDR3: CASSLRQASNSPLHF. CDR3 DNA: TGTGCCAGCAGTTTACGACAGGCGTCCAATTCACCCCTCCACTTT. V usage is TRBV28 and J usage is TRBJ1-6, with D possibly matching TRBD1 (6 bases). This CDR3 has 15 amino acids. Germline V gives CDR1 MDHEN, CDR2 SYDVKM. V gave up 2 bases and J gave up 7 bases, with 12 bases separating them. The full variable domain, rest sourced from reference TRBV28 and TRBJ1-6, is DVKVTQSSRYLVKRTGEKVFLECVQDMDHENMFWYRQDPGLGLRLIYFSYDVKMKEKGDIPEGYSVSREKKERFSLILESASTNQTSMYLCASSLRQASNSPLHFGNGTRLTVT.